Sequencing of this T cell receptor (beta chain) was carried out in a study of blood T cell repertoires in COVID-19. Germline assignment: CDR1 SGDLS and CDR2 YYNGEE. The CDR3 covers 14 residues. V lost 0 bases to trimming and J lost 8 bases, with 14 bases between them. Assay used: immunoSEQ multiplex PCR; TCRdb lists only in-frame clones, some missing. The sample includes roughly 410,000 clones, about nine tenths of them seen just once. The sequence was collected from a woman between 40 and 55 years old with COVID-19, enrolled during active disease. Specimen: peripheral blood. The V gene is TRBV9, the J gene TRBJ1-2; no clear D. In DNA form, the CDR3 reads TGTGCCAGCAGCGTAGGAGGCTACCTGGAAGGCTACACCTTC. It codes for CASSVGGYLEGYTF.